A single sample is the source of the 6 T cell receptor beta chains below, sequenced in a study of regulatory T cells in long-lasting Graves disease (dated by TCRdb to about 2021). The library came from multiplex PCR. The sequencer listed for this sample is Illumina HiSeq 4000. To build TCR beta libraries, CDR3 regions were amplified by Arm-PCR using iRepertoire HTBI primers. The raw public reads went through TCRdb reprocessing: fastp at Q25, MiXCR clone calling, in-frame beta chains kept. Each CDR3 protein appears once, grouped with its most common genes and DNA. In this sample the table shows 200,000 to 250,000 distinct CDR3 sequences, roughly 19% of which occur a single time. The biggest ten clones account for 12% of the sample. The time point label here, explained by the study, means: newly diagnosed GD, antithyroid drugs for less than 3 months. For both TCR sequencing and RNA sequencing, RNA was extracted from PBMCs using TRIzol.

The sample was also linked to a second study, of T cells in Graves' hyperthyroidism and ophthalmopathy.

The sample here was peripheral blood mononuclear cells (PBMCs), taken at new diagnosis, from a patient treated with antithyroid drugs. The receptors originated from a woman between 25 and 40 years old with Graves disease. Donor details come from another sample of the same person, matched by shared clones.

This clonotype was seen ten or more times. The CDR3 loop reads CASSLDQDRGLAFF. For the CDR3, the DNA is TGTGCCAGCAGTTTGGACCAGGACAGGGGTCTGGCGTTTTTT. This rearrangement joins TRBV28 to TRBJ1-4, with TRBD1 identical over 9 bases. V was pared by 3 bases and J by 16 bases, with 12 bases of the junction left unmatched. Per the germline V gene, CDR1 is MDHEN and CDR2 is SYDVKM. The length of the CDR3 is 14 residues.

DNA of the CDR3: TGTGCCAGCAGCCGGGGGGGGGGAAGACCGGGGGATACGCAGTATTTT. Translated: CASSRGGGRPGDTQYF. The chain carries TRBV7-3 and TRBJ2-3, with TRBD2 identical over 8 bases. Germline lookup yields CDR1 SGHTA and CDR2 FQGTGA. With V trimmed by 5 bases and J by 6 bases, 13 bases remained unmatched. There are 16 residues in the CDR3. Based on the CDR3 plus reference TRBV7-3 and TRBJ2-3, the full variable domain is GAGVSQTPSNKVTEKGKYVELRCDPISGHTALYWYRQSLGQGPEFLIYFQGTGAADDSGLPNDRFFAVRPEGSVSTLKIQRTERGDSAVYLCASSRGGGRPGDTQYFGPGTRLTVL.

Concerning this clonotype itself: A much larger clone lies one base from this, so it may be a read error. The V and J genes are TRBV29-1 and TRBJ2-2, with 11 bases identical to TRBD1. Germline V gives CDR1 SQVTM, CDR2 ANQGSEA. This CDR3 region has 13 residues. Trimming cost V 7 bases and J 9 bases; bases outside gene matches: 7. CDR3 coding DNA: TGCAGCGGGACAGGGGGCGCGGGCAGGGAGCTGTTTTTT. Amino acids: CSGTGGAGRELFF.

V gene TRBV27 combines with J gene TRBJ1-2, with a tentative D call TRBD1 (6 bases). The CDR3 consists of 16 residues. Trimming shortened V by 2 bases and J by 4 bases, and 17 bases separated the two germline ends. The germline CDR1 and CDR2 sequences are MNHEY and SMNVEV (reference sequence). The CDR3 DNA reads TGTGCCAGCAGTTTAGAACAGGGCGGGGGGGGCTATGGCTACACCTTC. This gives the protein CASSLEQGGGGYGYTF.

This clonotype was recorded at least ten times. The chain joins TRBV14 to TRBJ1-1; the match to TRBD1 covers 7 bases. This CDR3 region has 15 residues. V shed 4 bases and J 1 base; nucleotides not matched to a gene: 6. The germline CDR1 and CDR2 sequences are SGHDN and FVKESK. In DNA form, the CDR3 reads TGTGCCAGCAGCCCCCTAACAGGGGCGAACACTGAAGCTTTCTTT. It specifies CASSPLTGANTEAFF.

This clonotype was counted many times. The rearrangement joins TRBV5-6 to TRBJ1-1; 8 bases map to TRBD1. With 4 bases clipped from V and 0 bases from J, the junction kept 11 bases outside the gene matches. Germline CDR1 and CDR2: SGHDT and YYEEEE. The CDR3 contains 17 residues. CDR3 bases: TGTGCCAGCAGCCCCCGAAAGACAGGGGCTATGAACACTGAAGCTTTCTTT. As protein: CASSPRKTGAMNTEAFF.